The present TCR beta chain was sequenced within a study of human T cells and chemical hapten exposure. The overall study: On roughly 2 cm by roughly 2 cm of upper inner arm skin, sensitization was performed with 2% DPC. Patch testing was performed with 0.01% DPC on the upper back, with reading at 6 days. Findings and limits, study-wide: Expanded TCRs showed more large CDR3 clusters than pre-sensitization or healthy control sets.

TCRdb fed the RACE reads into MiXCR, producing one record per CDR3 protein. Among about 110,000 distinct CDR3 sequences listed, about 10% were seen once. The table lists this clonotype with a few counts. No antigen is known for it. Time point here: patch test 1, 2 weeks after DPC sensitization. Treatment given: therapeutic diphenylcyclopropenone sensitization with weekly scalp DPC. CDR1 and CDR2 (germline): SGHTA, FQGNSA. The CDR3 is 16 amino acids. The V and J ends lost 3 bases and 1 base respectively, with 15 bases between them. The sequenced sample was whole blood, obtained in connection with sensitization to the hapten diphenylcyclopropenone (DPC). This chain links TRBV7-2 with TRBJ2-5, with D possibly matching TRBD1 (6 bases). The receptor comes from a middle-aged woman with alopecia areata. Some clones in this sample may be carry-over from other donors' samples. The DNA for the CDR3 is TGTGCCAGCAGCTTGAGTGCCGGGACAATCCAAGAGACCCAGTACTTC. It is translated as CASSLSAGTIQETQYF.